These 30 T cell receptor beta chains came from one sample sequenced in a study of T cell changes during pregnancy in multiple sclerosis. Measured with immunoSEQ multiplex PCR; TCRdb has only the in-frame clones, and not every one. The data hold about 57,000 clones, with about 90% observed a single time. The sample here was CD4+ T cells from peripheral blood mononuclear cells, taken in the second trimester of pregnancy. The source of these receptors is a female donor with multiple sclerosis, enrolled in a pregnancy study.

V is TRBV7-3 and J is TRBJ2-3, with D maybe TRBD2 (5 bases). This CDR3 has 13 amino acids. Germline CDR1 is SGHTA and CDR2 is FQGTGA. Trimming shortened V by 4 bases and J by 6 bases, and 11 bases separated the two germline ends. CDR3 region: CASSSRGWDTQYF. The CDR3 DNA reads TGTGCCAGCAGCTCCCGAGGGTGGGATACGCAGTATTTT.

The rearrangement links TRBV30 to TRBJ2-1, with 7 bases aligning to TRBD2. In germline, CDR1 is GTSNPN, CDR2 SVGIG (reference sequence). This CDR3 region has 15 residues. V dropped 0 bases and J dropped 3; count of bases not matched to a gene: 5. CDR3 sequence (DNA): TGTGCCTGGAGTGTACTTGCGGGGGACTACAATGAGCAGTTCTTC. This codes for CAWSVLAGDYNEQFF.

The rearrangement joins TRBV7-2 to TRBJ2-5; TRBD2 matches 7 bases. This CDR3 region has 18 residues. Germline loops: CDR1 SGHTA, CDR2 FQGNSA. Losses at the gene ends were 2 bases for V and 3 bases for J; bases not matched to a gene: 15. CDR3 nucleotide sequence: TGTGCCAGCAGCTTACTAGTTCTAGCGGCTTCAACCAAAGAGACCCAGTACTTC. It is translated as CASSLLVLAASTKETQYF.

This chain connects TRBV6-5 to TRBJ2-7; D is perhaps TRBD2 (5 bases). Deletions cut 6 bases from V and 3 bases from J, with 18 bases between. Per germline, CDR1 MNHEY and CDR2 SVGAGI. The CDR3 is 15 residues long. The CDR3: CASSRDLGNHYEQYF. The CDR3 coding sequence is TGTGCCAGCAGCCGCGACCTCGGGAACCACTACGAGCAGTACTTC.

The V gene is TRBV19, the J gene TRBJ1-2; D remains ambiguous. Deletions cut 8 bases from V and 2 bases from J, with 21 bases between. The germline V gene has CDR1 LNHDA and CDR2 SQIVND (reference sequence). The CDR3 is 16 residues long. CDR3 bases: TGTGCCAGTCGGAGTGTTAGTTTCAAAACGAACTATGGCTACACCTTC. It codes for CASRSVSFKTNYGYTF.

The V call is TRBV5-6, the J call TRBJ1-3; tentatively, D is TRBD1 (5 bases). The V end was cut by 4 bases, the J end by 0 bases, with 14 bases between. The CDR3 is made up of 16 amino acids. Germline V gene lookup returns CDR1 SGHDT and CDR2 YYEEEE. The DNA for the CDR3 is TGTGCCAGCAGCAAGGGCAGGGAATTCTCTGGAAACACCATATATTTT. Translating gives CASSKGREFSGNTIYF.

The V call is TRBV5-1, the J call TRBJ1-4, with D tentatively TRBD1 (6 bases). This CDR3 has 14 residues. V lost 2 bases to trimming and J lost 6 bases, with 11 bases between them. CDR1 is SGHRS, CDR2 YFSETQ, per germline. The CDR3, as DNA: TGCGCCAGCAGCTTAGGGGGAAGGGATGAAAAACTGTTTTTT. This encodes CASSLGGRDEKLFF.

This clone was observed once. V usage is TRBV5-1 and J usage is TRBJ1-4; 7 bases line up with TRBD1. V was pared by 4 bases and J by 5 bases, with 11 bases of the junction left unmatched. Looked up from germline, CDR1 is SGHRS and CDR2 is YFSETQ. The CDR3 contains 16 residues. CDR3 in amino acids: CASSPGLQGKNEKLFF. CDR3 nucleotides: TGCGCCAGCAGCCCAGGCCTACAGGGGAAAAATGAAAAACTGTTTTTT.

The rearrangement uses TRBV4-1 and TRBJ2-7, with TRBD1 identical over 8 bases. CDR1 is MGHRA and CDR2 is YSYEKL in the germline V gene. The CDR3 totals 14 residues. J was trimmed by 4 bases and V by 0 bases; bases with no gene match: 2. CDR3 nucleotide sequence: TGCGCCAGCAGCCAAGATGACAGGGGTTACGAGCAGTACTTC. Residues: CASSQDDRGYEQYF.

This chain links TRBV5-1 with TRBJ2-5, with TRBD1 as a possible D gene (5 bases). The germline V gene encodes CDR1 SGHRS and CDR2 YFSETQ. Between the trimmed V and J ends, which lost 0 bases and 3 bases, there was a span of 9 bases. This CDR3 has 14 amino acids. Written as DNA, the CDR3 is TGCGCCAGCAGCTTGGCGGGCAGGGAAGAGACCCAGTACTTC. It yields the protein CASSLAGREETQYF.

The rearrangement joins TRBV28 to TRBJ1-1; tentatively, D is TRBD1 (5 bases). In germline, CDR1 is MDHEN, CDR2 SYDVKM. The CDR3 length is 12 residues. Trimming took 10 bases from V and 3 from J, leaving 12 bases between them. The CDR3 sequence is CATQGGHTEAFF. The CDR3, as DNA: TGTGCCACCCAGGGTGGGCACACTGAAGCTTTCTTT.

This chain joins TRBV10-3 and TRBJ1-1; the D gene is possibly TRBD1 (5 bases). CDR1 and CDR2 (germline): ENHRY, SYGVKD. The CDR3 totals 13 residues. Trimming shortened V by 11 bases and J by 1 base, and 14 bases separated the two germline ends. In nucleotides, the CDR3 is TGTGCCTCCAGCTTCGGGGGGAACACTGAAGCTTTCTTT. This encodes CASSFGGNTEAFF.

V is TRBV4-1 and J is TRBJ2-2; 8 bases map to TRBD2. Looked up from germline, CDR1 is MGHRA and CDR2 is YSYEKL. The CDR3 consists of 16 residues. Germline trimming cut 6 bases from V and 8 bases from J; bases unmatched to any gene: 14. The CDR3 region is CASRSPAGRADGELFF. Here the CDR3 DNA reads TGCGCCAGCAGAAGCCCGGCCGGGAGGGCCGATGGGGAGCTGTTTTTT.

This chain links TRBV7-2 with TRBJ1-2, with a weak D call TRBD1 (6 bases). With 5 bases removed from V and 8 bases from J, the gap between germline ends came to 18 bases. CDR3 size: 14 residues. Germline V gives CDR1 SGHTA, CDR2 FQGNSA. CDR3 bases: TGTGCCAGCAGCCCCGGGGGGGGGCCTTTAGGCTACACCTTC. It codes for CASSPGGGPLGYTF.

This clone was seen a single time. The chain carries TRBV6-5 and TRBJ1-4; no clear D gene. V was cut by 8 bases and J by 5 bases, with 12 bases left in between. Germline-derived CDR1 and CDR2 are MNHEY and SVGAGI. The CDR3 is 13 residues long. The CDR3 region is CASYGSLNEKLFF. CDR3 bases: TGTGCCAGCTACGGGAGCTTAAATGAAAAACTGTTTTTT.

This clone was counted only a few times. The chain has TRBV29-1 and TRBJ1-1; 10 nucleotides align to TRBD1. The CDR3 sequence is 13 residues long. The germline CDR1 and CDR2 sequences are SQVTM and ANQGSEA. After removal of 4 bases from V and 11 bases from J, the junction contained 10 bases not matched to a gene. The CDR3 DNA sequence: TGCAGCGTTGGGGACAGGGGTTATGGTAAGGCTTTCTTT. Encoded protein: CSVGDRGYGKAFF.

This sequence joins TRBV9 and TRBJ2-1; unclear D gene. V lost 1 base, J lost 5 bases, and 7 bases lay in between. Germline values: CDR1 SGDLS, CDR2 YYNGEE. The CDR3 extends over 13 amino acids. CDR3 DNA sequence: TGTGCCAGCAGCGTAAACTACGACAATGAGCAGTTCTTC. It translates to CASSVNYDNEQFF. The full variable domain, with the rest looked up from reference TRBV9 and TRBJ2-1, is DSGVTQTPKHLITATGQRVTLRCSPRSGDLSVYWYQQSLDQGLQFLIQYYNGEERAKGNILERFSAQQFPDLHSELNLSSLELGDSALYFCASSVNYDNEQFFGPGTRLTVL.

The V gene is TRBV30, the J gene TRBJ1-5, with a weak D call TRBD1 (6 bases). This CDR3 contains 13 residues. Germline V gene data show CDR1 as GTSNPN and CDR2 as SVGIG (reference sequence). The V end lost 2 bases, the J end lost 5 bases, and 10 bases lay between the germline ends. This chain's CDR3 is CAWSQGIHQPQHF. The CDR3 nucleotides are TGTGCCTGGAGTCAGGGGATCCATCAGCCCCAGCATTTT.

The chain joins TRBV6-1 to TRBJ1-4; weak D call: TRBD1 (5 bases). Germline CDR1 MNHNS, CDR2 SASEGT. The CDR3 is 13 amino acids. Trimming pared 7 bases from V and 10 bases from J, leaving 16 bases between. CDR3: CASIGGTERKLFF. CDR3 DNA sequence: TGTGCCAGCATTGGAGGGACGGAAAGAAAACTGTTTTTT.

The DNA of the CDR3 is TGCGCCAGCAGCTTGGTAGCAGGGGGGCAAGAGACCCAGTACTTC. Amino acid sequence: CASSLVAGGQETQYF. The genes are TRBV5-1 and TRBJ2-5; D perhaps matches TRBD1 (7 bases). Germline values: CDR1 SGHRS, CDR2 YFSETQ. V lost 0 bases and J 2 bases, leaving 11 bases between the germline ends. The CDR3 is 15 residues long. Full variable domain (remainder filled in from reference TRBV5-1 and TRBJ2-5): KAGVTQTPRYLIKTRGQQVTLSCSPISGHRSVSWYQQTPGQGLQFLFEYFSETQRNKGNFPGRFSGRQFSNSRSEMNVSTLELGDSALYLCASSLVAGGQETQYFGPGTRLLVL.

V gene TRBV10-3 combines with J gene TRBJ2-7; D possibly corresponds to TRBD2 (6 bases). The CDR3 totals 12 residues. Germline V CDR1 and CDR2: ENHRY, SYGVKD. Trimming left V 10 bases short and J 3 bases short, with 13 bases between. The CDR3 sequence is CATASVDYEQYF. The CDR3 coding sequence is TGTGCCACTGCTAGCGTAGACTACGAGCAGTACTTC.

The count of this clone is one. The V gene is TRBV9, the J gene TRBJ2-2, with a tentative D call TRBD1 (6 bases). CDR3 length equals 15 residues. Germline-derived CDR1 and CDR2 are SGDLS and YYNGEE. Trimming took 4 bases from V and 0 from J, leaving 10 bases between them. CDR3 coding DNA: TGTGCCAGCAGCTTTAGGACAGCGAACACCGGGGAGCTGTTTTTT. As protein: CASSFRTANTGELFF.

V usage is TRBV11-2 and J usage is TRBJ2-1; 8 nucleotides agree with TRBD1. This CDR3 spans 16 amino acids. Trimming took 1 base from V and 7 from J; bases not matched to a gene: 9. Per the germline V gene, CDR1 is SGHAT and CDR2 is FQNNGV. CDR3 bases: TGTGCCAGCAGCTTAGCGCAGGGGGCAGGATGGAATGAGCAGTTCTTC. Its protein product is CASSLAQGAGWNEQFF.

The V call is TRBV5-1, the J call TRBJ2-2; no reliable D call. Germline V gives CDR1 SGHRS, CDR2 YFSETQ. The CDR3 has 15 amino acids. Trimming took off 1 base at V and 5 bases at J, with 12 bases between the two ends. Written as DNA, the CDR3 is TGCGCCAGCAGCTTGACTGGAGTAACGACCGGGGAGCTGTTTTTT. Translated: CASSLTGVTTGELFF.

V is TRBV2 and J is TRBJ2-3, with 9 bases matching TRBD2. Trimming at V came to 3 bases and at J to 4 bases, leaving 17 bases not matched to a gene. The CDR3 has 19 residues. Germline values: CDR1 SNHLY, CDR2 FYNNEI. The CDR3 DNA reads as TGTGCCAGCAGTGAGAAGAGAGGGCAGCGGGGGGTTTTCCCAGATACGCAGTATTTT. This gives the protein CASSEKRGQRGVFPDTQYF. Using reference TRBV2 and TRBJ2-3 for the parts outside the CDR3, the full variable domain is EPEVTQTPSHQVTQMGQEVILRCVPISNHLYFYWYRQILGQKVEFLVSFYNNEISEKSEIFDDQFSVERPDGSNFTLKIRSTKLEDSAMYFCASSEKRGQRGVFPDTQYFGPGTRLTVL.

A single count supports this clone. The CDR3 here is CASSFHKLYEQYF. The CDR3 bases are TGTGCCAGCAGCTTTCATAAGCTTTACGAGCAGTACTTC. The chain employs TRBV5-8 and TRBJ2-7; D unresolved. CDR3 length equals 13 residues. Germline loops: CDR1 SGHTS, CDR2 YDEGEE. The germline V and J ends were trimmed by 2 bases and 4 bases, with 10 bases remaining between them.

V usage is TRBV30 and J usage is TRBJ2-3; D is possibly TRBD2 (6 bases). The CDR3 consists of 16 residues. CDR1 GTSNPN and CDR2 SVGIG come from the germline V gene (reference sequence). V was clipped by 0 bases and J by 2 bases, with 15 bases between them. The CDR3 DNA reads as TGTGCCTGGAGTGTACTGGCGGGACGGACCACAGATACGCAGTATTTT. It is translated as CAWSVLAGRTTDTQYF.

This clone was found a few times. The chain links TRBV5-1 to TRBJ2-1, with 16 nucleotides matching TRBD2. Trimming cost V 4 bases and J 9 bases; bases outside gene matches: 4. Germline V gene lookup returns CDR1 SGHRS and CDR2 YFSETQ. This CDR3 spans 15 amino acids. CDR3 nucleotide sequence: TGCGCCAGCAGCCCGGGACTAGCGGGGGGGACTGAGCAGTTCTTC. Its protein product is CASSPGLAGGTEQFF. The whole variable domain, remainder taken from reference TRBV5-1 and TRBJ2-1, is KAGVTQTPRYLIKTRGQQVTLSCSPISGHRSVSWYQQTPGQGLQFLFEYFSETQRNKGNFPGRFSGRQFSNSRSEMNVSTLELGDSALYLCASSPGLAGGTEQFFGPGTRLTVL.

V gene TRBV6-5 combines with J gene TRBJ2-5, with 9 bases aligning to TRBD1. The V segment lost 5 bases and the J segment 4 bases; nucleotides outside the gene matches: 11. Germline assignment: CDR1 MNHEY and CDR2 SVGAGI. The CDR3 contains 16 residues. Written as DNA, the CDR3 is TGTGCCAGCAGTAACTGGGGGACAGGGTGGGGAGAGACCCAGTACTTC. It translates to CASSNWGTGWGETQYF.

The chain links TRBV9 to TRBJ2-1; 8 positions match TRBD2. Germline V lookup: CDR1 SGDLS, CDR2 YYNGEE. CDR3 length: 17 residues. V shed 4 bases and J 4 bases; nucleotides not matched to a gene: 13. The CDR3 bases are TGTGCCAGCAGCCGGGGACCCAGCGGGGGCCCTTACAATGAGCAGTTCTTC. Protein sequence: CASSRGPSGGPYNEQFF.